Listed below are T cell receptor beta chains from one sample, sequenced in a study of blood T cell repertoires in COVID-19. Sequencing was performed with immunoSEQ multiplex PCR; in TCRdb, only in-frame clones are kept and a portion is missing. The sample lists roughly 150,000 clones, roughly 81% occurring once. Sequences were obtained from peripheral blood. Every receptor here comes from a woman over 75 with COVID-19, enrolled during active disease. Both conserved end residues are part of each CDR3. Fields, in order: J gene, clone size, D gene, V gene, CDR3 protein, CDR3 DNA. A D gene is named only where the DNA matches it firmly. Size values are once, few and many counts, or a class for expanded clones, and some rows have none.

j_gene: TRBJ1-5
abundance: .
d_gene: .
v_gene: TRBV19
CDR3aa: CASSWDSRIGQPQHF
CDR3nt: TGTGCCAGTAGTTGGGACTCCAGAATAGGTCAGCCCCAGCATTTT

j_gene: TRBJ1-5
abundance: .
d_gene: TRBD1
v_gene: TRBV9
CDR3aa: CASSAIYRGHQPQHF
CDR3nt: TGTGCCAGCAGCGCCATATACAGGGGCCATCAGCCCCAGCATTTT

j_gene: TRBJ1-5
abundance: .
d_gene: TRBD1
v_gene: TRBV7-2
CDR3aa: CASSLTGVEPQHF
CDR3nt: TGTGCCAGCAGCCTTACAGGGGTTGAGCCCCAGCATTTT

j_gene: TRBJ1-5
abundance: .
d_gene: .
v_gene: TRBV21-1
CDR3aa: CASSNTRDRDCRNQPQHF
CDR3nt: TGTGCCAGCAGCAACACGCGGGACAGGGATTGTCGGAATCAGCCCCAGCATTTT

j_gene: TRBJ2-7
abundance: .
d_gene: TRBD1
v_gene: TRBV28
CDR3aa: CASSFPWTGGLEQYF
CDR3nt: TGTGCCAGCAGTTTCCCTTGGACAGGGGGTCTAGAGCAGTACTTC

j_gene: TRBJ1-2
abundance: .
d_gene: TRBD1
v_gene: TRBV6-5
CDR3aa: CASSYGQGIGYTF
CDR3nt: TGTGCCAGCAGTTACGGACAGGGTATTGGCTACACCTTC

j_gene: TRBJ1-6
abundance: .
d_gene: TRBD1
v_gene: TRBV7-2
CDR3aa: CASSLVRGQGSPLHF
CDR3nt: TGTGCCAGCAGCTTAGTCAGGGGGCAGGGTTCACCCCTCCACTTT

j_gene: TRBJ2-7
abundance: .
d_gene: .
v_gene: TRBV27
CDR3aa: CASTKGRAGILEQYF
CDR3nt: TGTGCCAGCACCAAGGGCCGGGCAGGGATTTTAGAGCAGTACTTC

j_gene: TRBJ2-5
abundance: .
d_gene: .
v_gene: TRBV2
CDR3aa: CASRRGLQETQYF
CDR3nt: TGTGCCAGCAGAAGGGGTCTCCAAGAGACCCAGTACTTC

j_gene: TRBJ2-7
abundance: once
d_gene: .
v_gene: TRBV29-1
CDR3aa: CSVDTGNPYEQYF
CDR3nt: TGCAGCGTTGATACAGGGAACCCCTACGAGCAGTACTTC

j_gene: TRBJ2-7
abundance: .
d_gene: .
v_gene: TRBV3-1/TRBV3-2
CDR3aa: CASAYWASYEQYF
CDR3nt: TGTGCCAGCGCCTACTGGGCCAGCTACGAGCAGTACTTC

j_gene: TRBJ2-2
abundance: .
d_gene: TRBD1
v_gene: TRBV2
CDR3aa: CASRGGQGWTGELFF
CDR3nt: TGTGCCAGCAGGGGAGGACAGGGGTGGACCGGGGAGCTGTTTTTT

j_gene: TRBJ2-1
abundance: .
d_gene: TRBD1
v_gene: TRBV6-6
CDR3aa: CASTAQGAREQFF
CDR3nt: TGTGCCAGCACCGCACAGGGGGCGCGGGAGCAGTTCTTC

j_gene: TRBJ1-5
abundance: .
d_gene: .
v_gene: TRBV10-3
CDR3aa: CAIAAGGGGSNQPQHF
CDR3nt: TGTGCCATCGCGGCGGGGGGAGGTGGTAGCAATCAGCCCCAGCATTTT

j_gene: TRBJ2-7
abundance: .
d_gene: .
v_gene: TRBV11-2
CDR3aa: CASSLEWGNHYEQYF
CDR3nt: TGTGCCAGCAGCTTAGAGTGGGGCAACCACTACGAGCAGTACTTC

j_gene: TRBJ1-5
abundance: .
d_gene: TRBD1
v_gene: TRBV28
CDR3aa: CASSSPGKSGGWNQPQHF
CDR3nt: TGTGCCAGCAGTTCCCCTGGAAAGTCAGGGGGGTGGAATCAGCCCCAGCATTTT

j_gene: TRBJ2-5
abundance: .
d_gene: .
v_gene: TRBV30
CDR3aa: CAWKFFARETQYF
CDR3nt: TGTGCCTGGAAATTCTTCGCGCGAGAGACCCAGTACTTC

j_gene: TRBJ2-1
abundance: .
d_gene: .
v_gene: TRBV19
CDR3aa: CASSNLRHNEQFF
CDR3nt: TGTGCCAGTAGTAATTTGAGGCACAATGAGCAGTTCTTC

j_gene: TRBJ1-1
abundance: .
d_gene: .
v_gene: TRBV2
CDR3aa: CASSERRENTEAFF
CDR3nt: TGTGCCAGCAGTGAAAGGCGGGAGAACACTGAAGCTTTCTTT

j_gene: TRBJ2-7
abundance: .
d_gene: .
v_gene: TRBV19
CDR3aa: CASSMTTGSHEQYF
CDR3nt: TGTGCCAGTAGTATGACGACAGGCAGCCACGAGCAGTACTTC

j_gene: TRBJ2-2
abundance: .
d_gene: .
v_gene: TRBV29-1
CDR3aa: CSVREGNTGELFF
CDR3nt: TGCAGCGTCAGAGAGGGGAACACCGGGGAGCTGTTTTTT

j_gene: TRBJ1-4
abundance: .
d_gene: TRBD1
v_gene: TRBV5-8
CDR3aa: CASSWDRGGEKLFF
CDR3nt: TGTGCCAGCAGCTGGGACAGGGGTGGTGAAAAACTGTTTTTT

j_gene: TRBJ1-2
abundance: few
d_gene: .
v_gene: TRBV30
CDR3aa: CAWSGTGKGYTF
CDR3nt: TGTGCCTGGAGTGGAACCGGGAAAGGCTACACCTTC

j_gene: TRBJ1-1
abundance: .
d_gene: .
v_gene: TRBV6-1
CDR3aa: CASSEPGANTEAFF
CDR3nt: TGTGCCAGCAGTGAACCTGGGGCTAACACTGAAGCTTTCTTT

j_gene: TRBJ1-1
abundance: .
d_gene: TRBD1
v_gene: TRBV25-1
CDR3aa: CASSERTGQEAFF
CDR3nt: TGTGCCAGCAGTGAGAGGACGGGACAGGAAGCTTTCTTT

j_gene: TRBJ2-2
abundance: .
d_gene: TRBD2
v_gene: TRBV30
CDR3aa: CAWSFAGGRATGELFF
CDR3nt: TGTGCCTGGAGTTTCGCGGGGGGGCGGGCCACCGGGGAGCTGTTTTTT

j_gene: TRBJ1-5
abundance: .
d_gene: TRBD1
v_gene: TRBV2
CDR3aa: CASGTGGQPQHF
CDR3nt: TGTGCCAGCGGTACAGGGGGTCAGCCCCAGCATTTT

j_gene: TRBJ1-1
abundance: .
d_gene: TRBD1
v_gene: TRBV5-4
CDR3aa: CASRTDRVNTEAFF
CDR3nt: TGTGCCAGCAGAACCGACAGGGTGAACACTGAAGCTTTCTTT

j_gene: TRBJ2-5
abundance: .
d_gene: .
v_gene: TRBV5-6
CDR3aa: CASSLEDRKTQYF
CDR3nt: TGTGCCAGCAGCTTGGAGGACAGAAAGACCCAGTACTTC

j_gene: TRBJ1-5
abundance: .
d_gene: .
v_gene: TRBV2
CDR3aa: CASSPQGVGNQPQHF
CDR3nt: TGTGCCAGCAGTCCACAGGGTGTGGGCAATCAGCCCCAGCATTTT

j_gene: TRBJ1-3
abundance: few
d_gene: .
v_gene: TRBV7-2
CDR3aa: CASSPTSASGNTIYF
CDR3nt: TGTGCCAGCAGCCCGACTTCTGCCTCTGGAAACACCATATATTTT

j_gene: TRBJ2-1
abundance: .
d_gene: .
v_gene: TRBV27
CDR3aa: CASSPGYNEQFF
CDR3nt: TGTGCCAGCAGTCCGGGGTACAATGAGCAGTTCTTC

j_gene: TRBJ2-1
abundance: .
d_gene: TRBD1
v_gene: TRBV11-1
CDR3aa: CASSWTGPNEQFF
CDR3nt: TGTGCCAGCAGTTGGACAGGACCCAATGAGCAGTTCTTC

j_gene: TRBJ2-5
abundance: once
d_gene: .
v_gene: TRBV9
CDR3aa: CASSPRDNQETQYF
CDR3nt: TGTGCCAGCAGCCCTCGGGACAACCAAGAGACCCAGTACTTC

j_gene: TRBJ2-7
abundance: .
d_gene: TRBD2
v_gene: TRBV19
CDR3aa: CASSLLAGAYEQYF
CDR3nt: TGTGCCAGTAGTTTACTAGCGGGAGCTTACGAGCAGTACTTC

j_gene: TRBJ2-3
abundance: .
d_gene: TRBD1
v_gene: TRBV5-1
CDR3aa: CASSLGQGVPFSTDTQYF
CDR3nt: TGCGCCAGCAGCCTCGGACAGGGCGTACCATTTAGCACAGATACGCAGTATTTT

j_gene: TRBJ2-1
abundance: .
d_gene: .
v_gene: TRBV7-3
CDR3aa: CASSLSRVGALNEQFF
CDR3nt: TGTGCCAGCAGCTTATCAAGGGTGGGGGCCCTCAATGAGCAGTTCTTC

j_gene: TRBJ2-5
abundance: few
d_gene: .
v_gene: TRBV5-6
CDR3aa: CASSLQGARETQYF
CDR3nt: TGTGCCAGCAGCCTACAAGGAGCTCGAGAGACCCAGTACTTC

j_gene: TRBJ1-1
abundance: .
d_gene: .
v_gene: TRBV7-2
CDR3aa: CASSPNRVNTEAFF
CDR3nt: TGTGCCAGCAGCCCAAACCGGGTAAACACTGAAGCTTTCTTT

j_gene: TRBJ2-5
abundance: .
d_gene: TRBD1
v_gene: TRBV7-3
CDR3aa: CASSLGQGAGETQYF
CDR3nt: TGTGCCAGCAGCTTAGGGCAGGGGGCGGGAGAGACCCAGTACTTC

j_gene: TRBJ1-1
abundance: .
d_gene: .
v_gene: TRBV29-1
CDR3aa: CSASGGEAFF
CDR3nt: TGCAGCGCCAGCGGGGGTGAAGCTTTCTTT

j_gene: TRBJ2-2
abundance: .
d_gene: .
v_gene: TRBV6-5
CDR3aa: CASRYGTASGELFF
CDR3nt: TGTGCCAGCAGATACGGGACTGCCTCCGGGGAGCTGTTTTTT

j_gene: TRBJ2-7
abundance: .
d_gene: TRBD2
v_gene: TRBV19
CDR3aa: CASSDGWRGAAYEQYF
CDR3nt: TGTGCCAGTAGCGATGGGTGGCGGGGGGCAGCCTACGAGCAGTACTTC

j_gene: TRBJ2-7
abundance: .
d_gene: TRBD1
v_gene: TRBV28
CDR3aa: CASSPRPGQGAFKQYF
CDR3nt: TGTGCCAGCAGTCCCCGACCGGGACAGGGGGCGTTCAAGCAGTACTTC

j_gene: TRBJ2-5
abundance: once
d_gene: TRBD2
v_gene: TRBV7-9
CDR3aa: CASSQQLAGQETQYF
CDR3nt: TGTGCCAGCAGCCAGCAACTAGCGGGGCAAGAGACCCAGTACTTC

j_gene: TRBJ2-2
abundance: .
d_gene: .
v_gene: TRBV29-1
CDR3aa: CSVVQFPGELFF
CDR3nt: TGCAGCGTTGTACAGTTTCCCGGGGAGCTGTTTTTT

j_gene: TRBJ1-1
abundance: .
d_gene: TRBD1
v_gene: TRBV6-4
CDR3aa: CASRPPGTGPELGEAFF
CDR3nt: TGTGCCAGCAGGCCCCCCGGGACAGGCCCTGAACTGGGCGAAGCTTTCTTT

j_gene: TRBJ2-1
abundance: .
d_gene: TRBD2
v_gene: TRBV10-3
CDR3aa: CAISPLAGKHEQFF
CDR3nt: TGTGCCATCTCTCCCCTAGCGGGGAAGCATGAGCAGTTCTTC

j_gene: TRBJ2-7
abundance: .
d_gene: TRBD2
v_gene: TRBV18
CDR3aa: CASSRAGGPYEQYF
CDR3nt: TGTGCCAGCTCACGGGCGGGAGGGCCTTACGAGCAGTACTTC

j_gene: TRBJ1-2
abundance: .
d_gene: TRBD1
v_gene: TRBV15
CDR3aa: CATSRGTGNGYTF
CDR3nt: TGTGCCACCAGCAGGGGGACAGGGAATGGCTACACCTTC

j_gene: TRBJ2-7
abundance: .
d_gene: .
v_gene: TRBV18
CDR3aa: CASSRDRAYEQYF
CDR3nt: TGTGCCAGCTCGCGGGACCGCGCCTACGAGCAGTACTTC

j_gene: TRBJ1-2
abundance: .
d_gene: TRBD1
v_gene: TRBV18
CDR3aa: CASSPIQGPYGYTF
CDR3nt: TGTGCCAGCTCACCTATACAGGGGCCCTACGGCTACACCTTC

j_gene: TRBJ1-4
abundance: .
d_gene: TRBD1
v_gene: TRBV3-1/TRBV3-2
CDR3aa: CASSQRGRREKLFF
CDR3nt: TGTGCCAGCAGCCAAAGGGGGCGTCGTGAAAAACTGTTTTTT